A selection of T cell receptor beta chains follows, all from one sample in a study of OX40 agonist ivuxolimab in advanced cancers. TCRdb's copy holds only in-frame clones and misses some; the assay was immunoSEQ multiplex PCR. The sample yields around 50,000 clones, 75% to 85% seen once. The input for sequencing was CD4+ or CD8+ T cells sorted from blood, taken in a trial of the OX40 agonist ivuxolimab. The source is an adult with an advanced solid tumor such as melanoma, head and neck, liver or kidney cancer. Both conserved end residues are part of each CDR3. A D gene is named only where the DNA matches it firmly. Size is stated for part of the rows, as once, few or many counts, or as a class when the clone is expanded.

TRBV19	TRBD2	TRBJ2-1	-	TGTGCCAGTAGTCAAACTAGCGGGAGGCCCAATGAGCAGTTCTTC	CASSQTSGRPNEQFF
TRBV27	TRBD2	TRBJ2-7	-	TGTGCCAGCAGTTTAATAGGCAGCGACGGGACTAGAGGCCACGAGCAGTACTTC	CASSLIGSDGTRGHEQYF
TRBV2	TRBD1	TRBJ2-1	-	TGTGCCAGCAGTCGCTTCGGACAGGGGGCTAGTAATGAGCAGTTCTTC	CASSRFGQGASNEQFF
TRBV11-3	TRBD2	TRBJ2-3	few	TGTGCCAGCAGCCGCGGGGGGGGAGGTTTCGCAGATACGCAGTATTTT	CASSRGGGGFADTQYF
TRBV6-6	-	TRBJ2-1	-	TGTGCCAGCCAGGGTTCTTCTAGGTATGGGGATGAGCAGTTCTTC	CASQGSSRYGDEQFF
TRBV5-1	-	TRBJ1-1	-	TGTGCCAGCAGCCGTGGACGGAGGAACACTGAAGCTTTCTTT	CASSRGRRNTEAFF
TRBV10-2	-	TRBJ1-5	-	TGCGCCAGCAGTCCAGGGTATGGGCCCCAGCATTTT	CASSPGYGPQHF
TRBV5-1	-	TRBJ2-5	-	TGCGCCAGCAGCTTGAACGGAGGGAAAGAGACCCAGTACTTC	CASSLNGGKETQYF
TRBV6-5	TRBD1	TRBJ2-1	-	TGTGCCACCGGGACAGGGTTGAATGAGCAGTTCTTC	CATGTGLNEQFF
TRBV28	TRBD2	TRBJ2-5	-	TGTGCCAGCAGAAATACGAACCGAATGGGGGCTAGCGGGATGAGAGAGACCCAGTACTTC	CASRNTNRMGASGMRETQYF
TRBV7-8	TRBD2	TRBJ2-5	-	TGTGCCAGCAGCTCTCGGCGACTAGCGGGGGAGTTTTCCCAGTACTTC	CASSSRRLAGEFSQYF
TRBV19	-	TRBJ1-5	once	TGTGCCAGTACCAATGGGGGGGGGATCAGCAATCAGCCCCAGCATTTT	CASTNGGGISNQPQHF
TRBV2	-	TRBJ1-1	-	TGTGCCAGCAGGACCCTTCAGGACTACTTT	CASRTLQDYF
TRBV5-1	-	TRBJ1-1	-	TGCGCCAGCAGCTTGGGGGGGTTTACTGAAGCTTTCTTT	CASSLGGFTEAFF
TRBV2	-	TRBJ2-5	-	TGTGCCAGCAGTGTACAGGGTGAGACCCAGTACTTC	CASSVQGETQYF
TRBV5-1	-	TRBJ1-2	-	TGCGCCAGCAGCTACAAGACAGGTCACAACTATGGCTACACCTTC	CASSYKTGHNYGYTF
TRBV4-1	TRBD2	TRBJ2-1	-	TGCGCCAGCAGCCAAGTTGTAGCGGGAGCCACAGTGGTGTTCTTC	CASSQVVAGATVVFF
TRBV5-1	-	TRBJ2-7	-	TGCGCCAGCAGCTTGCCAGGAACCTCCTACGAGCAGTACTTC	CASSLPGTSYEQYF
TRBV27	TRBD2	TRBJ2-7	-	TGTGCCAGCAGTTCAACCACGACTAGCTTGGAGCAGTACTTC	CASSSTTTSLEQYF
TRBV10-3	TRBD2	TRBJ2-7	once	TGTGCCATCAGTGCGGGACTAGCGGGAGAATCCGAGCAGTACTTC	CAISAGLAGESEQYF
TRBV5-4	TRBD1	TRBJ1-6	once	TGTGCCAGCAGCCGGGGACAGGACAATTCACCCCTCCACTTT	CASSRGQDNSPLHF
TRBV2	-	TRBJ1-4	-	TGTGCCAGCCGAGGACCTGGTGGGGTGTCGGAAAAACTGTTTTTT	CASRGPGGVSEKLFF
TRBV15	-	TRBJ1-2	-	TGTGCCACCAGCAGAGATCTGACGTATGCTAACTATGGCTACACCTTC	CATSRDLTYANYGYTF
TRBV5-4	TRBD2	TRBJ2-5	once	TGTGCCAGCAGCTTGTCGGGGGGGGAGACCCAGTACTTC	CASSLSGGETQYF
TRBV5-5	TRBD2	TRBJ2-3	-	TGTGCCAGCAGCTCCCTCCCCAGCGGGGGCACAGATACGCAGTATTTT	CASSSLPSGGTDTQYF
TRBV19	TRBD1	TRBJ1-5	-	TGTGCCAGTAGTACAACAGGGGGCAATAATCAGCCCCAGCATTTT	CASSTTGGNNQPQHF
TRBV7-9	-	TRBJ1-5	-	TGTGCCAGCAGCTTAGGACAGGTAGACAATCAGCCCCAGCATTTT	CASSLGQVDNQPQHF
TRBV5-1	-	TRBJ2-2	-	TGCGCCAGCAGCTTCGGGGCAGGTAACACCGGGGAGCTGTTTTTT	CASSFGAGNTGELFF
TRBV7-2	-	TRBJ2-3	-	TGTGCCAGCAGCTTCCCGTCCCGCCTGGATACGCAGTATTTT	CASSFPSRLDTQYF
TRBV28	TRBD1	TRBJ2-5	-	TGTGCCAGCAGTTTAAGACAGGGACGTGAGACCCAGTACTTC	CASSLRQGRETQYF
TRBV18	TRBD1	TRBJ1-2	-	TGTGCCAGCTCATCTTCCAGGGGGCGCGGCTACACCTTC	CASSSSRGRGYTF
TRBV19	-	TRBJ1-1	-	TGTGCCAGTAGAAATGGGGGGGTCGCTGAAGCTTTCTTT	CASRNGGVAEAFF
TRBV5-4	-	TRBJ2-1	-	TGTGCCAGCAGCTTTTCCGGGCTATTCAATGAGCAGTTCTTC	CASSFSGLFNEQFF
TRBV7-2	-	TRBJ2-1	-	TGTGCCAGCAGATCTCCGTACAATGAGCAGTTCTTC	CASRSPYNEQFF
TRBV6-1	TRBD2	TRBJ2-3	once	TGTGCCAGCAGTGAACTCGCTAGCGGGAGATCGGATACGCAGTATTTT	CASSELASGRSDTQYF
TRBV6-5	TRBD1	TRBJ2-7	-	TGTGCCAGCAGACAGGGGCACACCTACGAGCAGTACTTC	CASRQGHTYEQYF
TRBV30	TRBD1	TRBJ1-1	-	TGTGCCTGGGGACAGGGGGCGAGGACTGAAGCTTTCTTT	CAWGQGARTEAFF
TRBV6-1	-	TRBJ2-1	-	TGTGCCAGCAGTGCCGATACGGACCGGCAGTTCTTC	CASSADTDRQFF
TRBV9	TRBD2	TRBJ2-3	-	TGTGCCAGCAGCTTCACCTCCGGGACTAGCGGGACCCCAGATACGCAGTATTTT	CASSFTSGTSGTPDTQYF
TRBV19	-	TRBJ2-1	once	TGTGCCAGTAGTATTAGGTTGACCTACAATGAGCAGTTCTTC	CASSIRLTYNEQFF
TRBV30	TRBD1	TRBJ1-1	-	TGTGCCTCTGGACAGGGGCCCGCTGAAGCTTTCTTT	CASGQGPAEAFF
TRBV7-9	-	TRBJ1-1	-	TGTGCCAGCAGCCTTGGCGGCCCTGAAGCTTTCTTT	CASSLGGPEAFF
TRBV7-9	TRBD1	TRBJ1-2	-	TGTGCCAGCAGCCCAAGACAGGGAGTCAGCTATGGCTACACCTTC	CASSPRQGVSYGYTF
TRBV28	-	TRBJ1-6	-	TGTGCCAGCAGTCACTCAATACGCGGGGCGAATAATTCACCCCTCCACTTT	CASSHSIRGANNSPLHF
TRBV27	-	TRBJ1-5	-	TGTGCCAGCCGGTGGGGGGGGCAAGACTCATCCGGTCAGCCCCAGCATTTT	CASRWGGQDSSGQPQHF
TRBV30	-	TRBJ2-1	-	TGTGCCTGGAGAGAATGGTATGAGCAGTTCTTC	CAWREWYEQFF
TRBV7-8	-	TRBJ1-2	-	TGTGCCAGCAGCTTAGCGACCAGGACGGAACCTACGGGCGGCTACACCTTC	CASSLATRTEPTGGYTF
TRBV4-2	-	TRBJ1-3	-	TGTGCCAGCAGCCAAGATCGCGCCGGAGGAAGCTCTGGAAACACCATATATTTT	CASSQDRAGGSSGNTIYF
TRBV6-5	-	TRBJ1-1	-	TGTGCCAGCAGAGGACCAAACACTGAAGCTTTCTTT	CASRGPNTEAFF
TRBV13	TRBD2	TRBJ2-3	-	TGTGCCAGCAGCTTATCGGGAGGCCCCACAGATACGCAGTATTTT	CASSLSGGPTDTQYF
TRBV28	-	TRBJ2-7	-	TGTGCCAGCAGTTTGGGACATACCCCCTACGAGCAGTACTTC	CASSLGHTPYEQYF
TRBV18	-	TRBJ2-7	-	TGTGCCAGCTCACTATCCTTCCGTCAGGGAGGAAACGAGCAGTACTTC	CASSLSFRQGGNEQYF
TRBV27	-	TRBJ2-7	few	TGTGCCAGCAGCCCTAGGGCCCCCTCCTCCTACGAGCAGTACTTC	CASSPRAPSSYEQYF
TRBV27	-	TRBJ1-3	-	TGTGCCAGCATGGGGCCCGGAAACACCATATATTTT	CASMGPGNTIYF
TRBV7-3	-	TRBJ2-6	-	TGTGCCAGCAGCCGATTGGAGACTGGGGCCAACGTCCTGACTTTC	CASSRLETGANVLTF
TRBV25-1	TRBD1	TRBJ2-7	once	TGTGCCAGCAGTAGACGACAGGGAACCTACGAGCAGTACTTC	CASSRRQGTYEQYF